Sequencing of this T cell receptor (beta chain) was carried out in a study of cytomegalovirus exposure and HLA in healthy donors. At the level of the study: Membership in the Caucasian-associated ancestry cluster was found for 81% of approximately 430 genotyped donors.

A multiplex PCR was run with 60 Vbeta primers and 13 Jbeta primers. Measured with immunoSEQ multiplex PCR; TCRdb has only the in-frame clones, and not every one. The top ten clones hold more than 2% of a sample with 150,000 to 200,000 clones, about 80% of them seen once. Points on this clone: Its antigen is unknown.

Overall study results and limits: In vitro testing confirmed a few CMV-associated chains as specific for CMV antigens. Near-uniform donor sequencing depth was presumed by presence/absence analyses.

In nominal health when sampled, donors likely had unrecorded immune exposures nonetheless. Germline trimming cut 8 bases from V and 2 bases from J; bases unmatched to any gene: 17. The germline V gene encodes CDR1 SEHNR and CDR2 FQNEAQ (reference sequence). This CDR3 is 17 amino acids long. The V call is TRBV7-9, the J call TRBJ1-2; 7 bases are shared with TRBD1. Sequences were obtained from PBMCs. This clonotype was obtained from a man aged 50-60 years in good health and CMV-seropositive. CDR3 sequence (DNA): TGTGCCAGCTTCCCCTCGTCCGGGACAGCCCTAAACTATGGCTACACCTTC. Protein sequence: CASFPSSGTALNYGYTF.